This T cell receptor beta chain was sequenced for a study of blood T cell repertoires in COVID-19. Looking at the study overall: Some COVID-19 samples were acute and others convalescent; all came from the United States, Italy and Spain. Nucleic acid was either cDNA or gDNA, and it came from T cells, B-cell-depleted T cells, or PBMCs.

Here immunoSEQ multiplex PCR was the method, and the copy in TCRdb shows in-frame clones only, minus some. This table holds roughly 100,000 clones, roughly four fifths found once. The CDR3 loop spans 15 amino acids. Germline values: CDR1 SEHNR, CDR2 FQNEAQ (reference sequence). The junction had 3 bases not matched to a gene; V was cut back by 4 bases and J by 4 bases. This receptor was taken from a man older than 75 with COVID-19, enrolled during active disease. The sequencing input was peripheral blood. The chain recombines TRBV7-9 with TRBJ2-5; 13 bases align to TRBD2. The CDR3 nucleotides read TGTGCCAGCAGCTCCGGACTAGCGGGAGCAGAGACCCAGTACTTC. This sequence encodes CASSSGLAGAETQYF.